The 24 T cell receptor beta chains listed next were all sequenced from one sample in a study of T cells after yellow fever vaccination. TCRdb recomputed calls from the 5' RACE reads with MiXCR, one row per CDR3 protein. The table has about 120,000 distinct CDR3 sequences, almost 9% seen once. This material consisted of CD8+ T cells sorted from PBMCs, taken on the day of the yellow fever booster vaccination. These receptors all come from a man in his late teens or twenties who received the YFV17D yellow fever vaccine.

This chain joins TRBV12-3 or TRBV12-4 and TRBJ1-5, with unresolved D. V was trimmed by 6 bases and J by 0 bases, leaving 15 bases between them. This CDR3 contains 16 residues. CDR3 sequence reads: CASSKWTVNSNQPQHF. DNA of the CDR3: TGTGCCAGCAGCAAATGGACGGTTAATAGCAATCAGCCCCAGCATTTT.

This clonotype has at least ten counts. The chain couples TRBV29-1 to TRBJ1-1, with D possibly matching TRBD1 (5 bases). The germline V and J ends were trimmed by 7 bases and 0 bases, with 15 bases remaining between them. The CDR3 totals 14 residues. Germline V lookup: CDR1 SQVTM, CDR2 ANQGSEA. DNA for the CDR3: TGCAGCGGTGAGGGGCGGGTGATGAACACTGAAGCTTTCTTT. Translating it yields CSGEGRVMNTEAFF. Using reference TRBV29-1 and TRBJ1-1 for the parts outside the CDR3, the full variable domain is SAVISQKPSRDICQRGTSLTIQCQVDSQVTMMFWYRQQPGQSLTLIATANQGSEATYESGFVIDKFPISRPNLTFSTLTVSNMSPEDSSIYLCSGEGRVMNTEAFFGQGTRLTVV.

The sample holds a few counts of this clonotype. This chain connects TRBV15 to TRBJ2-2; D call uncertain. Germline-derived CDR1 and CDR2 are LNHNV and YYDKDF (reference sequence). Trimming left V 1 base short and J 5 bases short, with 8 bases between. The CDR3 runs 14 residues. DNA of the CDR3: TGTGCCACCAGCAGAGCTAGGGTAACCGGGGAGCTGTTTTTT. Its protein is CATSRARVTGELFF.

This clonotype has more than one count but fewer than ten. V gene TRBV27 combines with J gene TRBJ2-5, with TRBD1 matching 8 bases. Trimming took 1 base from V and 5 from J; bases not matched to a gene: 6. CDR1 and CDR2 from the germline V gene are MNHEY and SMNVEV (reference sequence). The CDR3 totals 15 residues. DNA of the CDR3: TGTGCCAGCAGTTTATGGACAGGGCTCGGGGAGACCCAGTACTTC. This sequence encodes CASSLWTGLGETQYF.

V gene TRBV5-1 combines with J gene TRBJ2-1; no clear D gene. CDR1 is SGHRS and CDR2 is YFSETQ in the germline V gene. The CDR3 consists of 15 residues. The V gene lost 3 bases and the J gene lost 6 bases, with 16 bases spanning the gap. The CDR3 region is CASSSRVAGPNEQFF. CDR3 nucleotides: TGCGCCAGCAGCTCCCGGGTCGCAGGACCCAATGAGCAGTTCTTC. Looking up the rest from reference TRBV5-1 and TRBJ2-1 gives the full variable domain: KAGVTQTPRYLIKTRGQQVTLSCSPISGHRSVSWYQQTPGQGLQFLFEYFSETQRNKGNFPGRFSGRQFSNSRSEMNVSTLELGDSALYLCASSSRVAGPNEQFFGPGTRLTVL.

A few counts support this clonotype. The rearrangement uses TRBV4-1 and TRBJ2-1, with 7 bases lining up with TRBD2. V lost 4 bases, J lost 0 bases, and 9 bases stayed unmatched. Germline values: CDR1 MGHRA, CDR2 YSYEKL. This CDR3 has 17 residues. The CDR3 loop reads CASSLFGAGDSYNEQFF. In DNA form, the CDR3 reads TGCGCCAGCAGCCTATTTGGCGCGGGGGACTCCTACAATGAGCAGTTCTTC.

The CDR3 loop reads CASSERANPGELFF. In DNA form, the CDR3 reads TGCGCCAGCAGTGAGAGGGCCAACCCCGGGGAGCTGTTTTTT. The chain recombines TRBV10-2 with TRBJ2-2, with D unresolved. Germline V gene lookup returns CDR1 WSHSY and CDR2 SAAADI. Trimming pared 2 bases from V and 6 bases from J, leaving 10 bases between. This CDR3 has 14 residues.

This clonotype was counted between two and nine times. For the CDR3, the DNA is TGTGCCAGCAGTTACGTAGCCACCCCTAGCACAGATACGCAGTATTTT. Translated, it gives CASSYVATPSTDTQYF. The genes are TRBV6-6 and TRBJ2-3; D is ambiguous. V lost 2 bases and J 0 bases, leaving 12 bases between the germline ends. This CDR3 contains 16 residues. The V gene's germline CDR1 is MNHNY and CDR2 SVGAGI (reference sequence).

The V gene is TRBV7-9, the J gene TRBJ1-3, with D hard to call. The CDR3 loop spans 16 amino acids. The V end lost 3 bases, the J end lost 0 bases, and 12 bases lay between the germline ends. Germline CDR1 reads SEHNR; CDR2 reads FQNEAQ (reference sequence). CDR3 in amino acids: CASSLALLGSGNTIYF. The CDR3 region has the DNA TGTGCCAGCAGCTTGGCGTTGTTGGGCTCTGGAAACACCATATATTTT.

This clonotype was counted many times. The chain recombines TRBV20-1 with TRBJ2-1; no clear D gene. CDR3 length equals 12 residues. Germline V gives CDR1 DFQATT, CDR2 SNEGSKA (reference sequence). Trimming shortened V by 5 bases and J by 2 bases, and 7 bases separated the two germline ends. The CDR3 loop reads CSAQETYNEQFF. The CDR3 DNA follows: TGCAGTGCTCAGGAGACCTACAATGAGCAGTTCTTC.

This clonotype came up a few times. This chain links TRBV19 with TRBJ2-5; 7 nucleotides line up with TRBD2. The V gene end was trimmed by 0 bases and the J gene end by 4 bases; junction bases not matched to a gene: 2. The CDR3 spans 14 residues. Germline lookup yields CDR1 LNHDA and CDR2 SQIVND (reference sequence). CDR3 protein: CASSIDLAAETQYF. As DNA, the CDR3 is TGTGCCAGTAGTATAGACCTAGCGGCAGAGACCCAGTACTTC.

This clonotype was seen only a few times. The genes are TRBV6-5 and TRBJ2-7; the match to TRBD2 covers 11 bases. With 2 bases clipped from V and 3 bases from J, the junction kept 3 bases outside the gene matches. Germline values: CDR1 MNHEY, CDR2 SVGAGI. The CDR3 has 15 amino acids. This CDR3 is CASSYRLAGIYEQYV. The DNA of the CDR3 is TGTGCCAGCAGTTACCGACTAGCGGGGATCTACGAGCAGTACGTC.

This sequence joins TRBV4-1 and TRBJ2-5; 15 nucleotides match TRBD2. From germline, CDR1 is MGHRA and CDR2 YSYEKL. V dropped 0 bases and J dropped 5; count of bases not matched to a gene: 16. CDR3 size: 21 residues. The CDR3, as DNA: TGCGCCAGCAGCCAAGAGGCCCTCGGGACTAGCGGGGGGCCAGGGTGGGAGACCCAGTACTTC. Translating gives CASSQEALGTSGGPGWETQYF.

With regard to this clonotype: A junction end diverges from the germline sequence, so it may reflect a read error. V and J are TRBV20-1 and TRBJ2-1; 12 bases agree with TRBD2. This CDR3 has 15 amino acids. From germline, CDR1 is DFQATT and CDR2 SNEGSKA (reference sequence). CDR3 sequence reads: CSAVPSGGDHNGQFF. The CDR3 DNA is TGCAGTGCAGTTCCTAGCGGGGGGGATCACAATGGGCAGTTCTTC.

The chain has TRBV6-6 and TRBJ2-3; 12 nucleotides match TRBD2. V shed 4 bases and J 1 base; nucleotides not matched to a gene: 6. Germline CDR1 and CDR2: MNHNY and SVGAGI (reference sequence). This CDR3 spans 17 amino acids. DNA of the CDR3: TGTGCCAGCAGTTTGCCTAGCGGGGGGGCTGGCACAGATACGCAGTATTTT. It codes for CASSLPSGGAGTDTQYF.

The CDR3 DNA sequence: TGCGCCAGCAGCCAAGTAGCCGGGGCCTCCTACGAGCAGTACTTC. Amino acid sequence: CASSQVAGASYEQYF. V gene TRBV4-1 combines with J gene TRBJ2-7; the D gene could be TRBD1 or TRBD2 (5 bases each). The ends were cut back, 1 base at V and 0 bases at J, with 10 bases in the middle. Germline CDR1 is MGHRA and CDR2 is YSYEKL. This CDR3 is 15 amino acids long.

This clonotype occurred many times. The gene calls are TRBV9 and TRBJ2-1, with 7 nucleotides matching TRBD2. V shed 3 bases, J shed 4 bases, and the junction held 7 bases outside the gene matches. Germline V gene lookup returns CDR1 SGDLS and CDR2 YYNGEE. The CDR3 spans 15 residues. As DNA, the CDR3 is TGTGCCAGCAGCGAGTGGAGCGGGATGTACAATGAGCAGTTCTTC. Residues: CASSEWSGMYNEQFF.

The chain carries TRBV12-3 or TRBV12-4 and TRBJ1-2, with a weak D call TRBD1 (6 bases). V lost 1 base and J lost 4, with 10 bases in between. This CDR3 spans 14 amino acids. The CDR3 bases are TGTGCCAGCAGTTTAGGGGGGCTTGGCTATGGCTACACCTTC. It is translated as CASSLGGLGYGYTF.

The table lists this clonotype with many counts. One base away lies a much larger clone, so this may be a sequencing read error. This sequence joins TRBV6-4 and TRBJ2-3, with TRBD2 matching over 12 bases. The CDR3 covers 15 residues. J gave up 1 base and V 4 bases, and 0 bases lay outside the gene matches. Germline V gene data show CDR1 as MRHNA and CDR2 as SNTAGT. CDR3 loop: CASSGTSGGTDTQYF. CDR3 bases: TGTGCCAGCAGTGGGACTAGCGGGGGCACAGATACGCAGTATTTT.

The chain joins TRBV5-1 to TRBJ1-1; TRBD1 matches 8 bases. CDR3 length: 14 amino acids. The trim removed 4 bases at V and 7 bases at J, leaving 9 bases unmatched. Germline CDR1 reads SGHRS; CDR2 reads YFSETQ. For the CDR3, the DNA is TGCGCCAGCAGCAGCGGACAGGGTACGGGTGAAGCTTTCTTT. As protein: CASSSGQGTGEAFF.

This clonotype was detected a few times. The CDR3: CASSFPSGEDTQYF. CDR3 DNA sequence: TGTGCCAGCAGCTTCCCCTCAGGGGAAGATACGCAGTATTTT. The chain carries TRBV5-4 and TRBJ2-3; D may be TRBD1 (6 bases). The CDR3 has 14 amino acids. The germline V and J ends were trimmed by 2 bases and 5 bases, with 12 bases remaining between them. Germline values: CDR1 SGHNT, CDR2 YYREEE (reference sequence).

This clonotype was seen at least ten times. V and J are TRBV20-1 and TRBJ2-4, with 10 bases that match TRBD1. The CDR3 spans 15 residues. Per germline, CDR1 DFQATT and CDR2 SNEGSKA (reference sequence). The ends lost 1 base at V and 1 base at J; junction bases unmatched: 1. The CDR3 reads CSARGQGAAKNIQYF. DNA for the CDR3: TGCAGTGCTAGAGGACAGGGGGCGGCCAAAAACATTCAGTACTTC.

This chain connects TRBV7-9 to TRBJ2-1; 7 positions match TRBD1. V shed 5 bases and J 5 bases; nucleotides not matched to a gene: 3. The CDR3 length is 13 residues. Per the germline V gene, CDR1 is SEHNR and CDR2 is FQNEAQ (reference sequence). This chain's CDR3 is CASSPDRNNEQFF. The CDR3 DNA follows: TGTGCCAGCAGCCCGGACAGGAACAATGAGCAGTTCTTC.

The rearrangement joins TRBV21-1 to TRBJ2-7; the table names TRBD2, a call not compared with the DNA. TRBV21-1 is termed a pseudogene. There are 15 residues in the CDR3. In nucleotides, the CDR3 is TGTGCCAGCAGCAAAGTTAGGGCAAGCTCCTACGAGCAGTACGTC. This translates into CASSKVRASSYEQYV.